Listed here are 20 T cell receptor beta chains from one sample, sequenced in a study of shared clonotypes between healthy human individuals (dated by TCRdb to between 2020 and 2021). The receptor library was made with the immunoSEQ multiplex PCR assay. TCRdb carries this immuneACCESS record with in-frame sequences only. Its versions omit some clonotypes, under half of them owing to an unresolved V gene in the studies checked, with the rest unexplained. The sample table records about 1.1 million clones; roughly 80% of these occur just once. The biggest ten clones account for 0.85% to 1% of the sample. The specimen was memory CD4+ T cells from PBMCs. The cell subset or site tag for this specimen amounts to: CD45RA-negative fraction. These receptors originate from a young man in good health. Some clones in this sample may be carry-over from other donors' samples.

CDR3 sequence: CASSLILEETQYF. CDR3 bases: TGTGCCAGCAGCTTAATACTAGAGGAGACCCAGTACTTC. The rearrangement uses TRBV7-2 and TRBJ2-5, with a possible D match to TRBD2 (5 bases). The CDR3 sequence is 13 residues long. V lost 2 bases to trimming and J lost 5 bases, with 9 bases between them. Germline assignment: CDR1 SGHTA and CDR2 FQGNSA.

CDR3 protein: CASRATGYYNEQFF. The CDR3 DNA is TGTGCCAGCAGGGCGACAGGGTACTACAATGAGCAGTTCTTC. This chain connects TRBV27 to TRBJ2-1, with 7 bases matching TRBD1. This CDR3 contains 14 residues. The J segment lost 3 bases and the V segment lost 6 bases, leaving 5 bases of the junction unmatched. The germline V gene has CDR1 MNHEY and CDR2 SMNVEV (reference sequence).

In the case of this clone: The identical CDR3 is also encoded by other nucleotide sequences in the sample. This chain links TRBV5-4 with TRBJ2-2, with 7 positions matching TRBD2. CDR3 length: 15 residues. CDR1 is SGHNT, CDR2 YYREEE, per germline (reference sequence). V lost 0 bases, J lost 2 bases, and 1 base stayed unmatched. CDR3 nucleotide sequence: TGTGCCAGCAGCTTGGGCGGGGGTAACACCGGGGAGCTGTTTTTT. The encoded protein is CASSLGGGNTGELFF.

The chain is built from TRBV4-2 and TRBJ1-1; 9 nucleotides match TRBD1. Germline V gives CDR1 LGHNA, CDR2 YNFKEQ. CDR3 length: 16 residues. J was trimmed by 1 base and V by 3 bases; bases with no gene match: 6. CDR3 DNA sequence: TGTGCCAGCAGCCACCGACAGGGGGAAGGGAACACTGAAGCTTTCTTT. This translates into CASSHRQGEGNTEAFF.

In DNA, the CDR3 is TGTGCCAGCAGTTACTCGGTTGAGAGAAATCAGCCCCAGCATTTT. Translated, it gives CASSYSVERNQPQHF. This chain uses TRBV6-5 with TRBJ1-5; D is uncertain. The V end was cut by 0 bases, the J end by 4 bases, with 10 bases between. Germline assignment: CDR1 MNHEY and CDR2 SVGAGI. This CDR3 has 15 amino acids.

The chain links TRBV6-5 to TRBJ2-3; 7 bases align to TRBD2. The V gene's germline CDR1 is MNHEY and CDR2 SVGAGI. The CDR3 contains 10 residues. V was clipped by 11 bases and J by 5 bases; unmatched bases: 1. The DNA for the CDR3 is TGTGCCTCGGGGGGAGATACGCAGTATTTT. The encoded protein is CASGGDTQYF.

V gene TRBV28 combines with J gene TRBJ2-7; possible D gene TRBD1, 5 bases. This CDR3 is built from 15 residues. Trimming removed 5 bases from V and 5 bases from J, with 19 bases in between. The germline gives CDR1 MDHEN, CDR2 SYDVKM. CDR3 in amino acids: CASSKDPGARDEQYF. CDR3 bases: TGTGCCAGCAGTAAGGACCCTGGGGCAAGGGACGAGCAGTACTTC.

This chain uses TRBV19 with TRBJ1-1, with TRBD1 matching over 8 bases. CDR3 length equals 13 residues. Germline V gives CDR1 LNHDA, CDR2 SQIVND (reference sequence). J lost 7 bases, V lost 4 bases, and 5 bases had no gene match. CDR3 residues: CASSKLGTGEAFF. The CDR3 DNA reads TGTGCCAGTAGTAAGCTTGGGACAGGTGAAGCTTTCTTT.

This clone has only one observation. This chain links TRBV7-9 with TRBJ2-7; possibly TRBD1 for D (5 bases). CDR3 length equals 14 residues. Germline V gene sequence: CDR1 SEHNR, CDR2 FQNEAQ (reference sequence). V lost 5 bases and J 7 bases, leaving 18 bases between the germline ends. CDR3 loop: CASSPRPGQGEQYF. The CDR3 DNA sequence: TGTGCCAGCAGCCCACGGCCGGGTCAGGGAGAGCAGTACTTC. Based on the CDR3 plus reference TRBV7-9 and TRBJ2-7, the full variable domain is DTGVSQNPRHKITKRGQNVTFRCDPISEHNRLYWYRQTLGQGPEFLTYFQNEAQLEKSRLLSDRFSAERPKGSFSTLEIQRTEQGDSAMYLCASSPRPGQGEQYFGPGTRLTVT.

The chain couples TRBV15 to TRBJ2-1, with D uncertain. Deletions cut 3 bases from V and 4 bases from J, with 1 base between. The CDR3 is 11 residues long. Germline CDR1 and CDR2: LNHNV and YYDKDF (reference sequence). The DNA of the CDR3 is TGTGCCACCAGCAGTTACAATGAGCAGTTCTTC. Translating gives CATSSYNEQFF.

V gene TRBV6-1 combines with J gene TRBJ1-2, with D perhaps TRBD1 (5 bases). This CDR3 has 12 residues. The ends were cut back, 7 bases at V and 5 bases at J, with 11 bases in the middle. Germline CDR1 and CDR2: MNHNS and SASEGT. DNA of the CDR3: TGTGCCAGCACCAGACAGACATATGGCTACACCTTC. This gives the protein CASTRQTYGYTF.

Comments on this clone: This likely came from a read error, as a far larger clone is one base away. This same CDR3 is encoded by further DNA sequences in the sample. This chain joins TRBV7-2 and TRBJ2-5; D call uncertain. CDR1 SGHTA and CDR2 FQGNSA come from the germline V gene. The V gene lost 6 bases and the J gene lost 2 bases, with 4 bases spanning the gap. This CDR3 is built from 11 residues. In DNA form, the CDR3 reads TGTGCCAGCAGTCCTCAAGAGACCCAGTACTTC. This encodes CASSPQETQYF.

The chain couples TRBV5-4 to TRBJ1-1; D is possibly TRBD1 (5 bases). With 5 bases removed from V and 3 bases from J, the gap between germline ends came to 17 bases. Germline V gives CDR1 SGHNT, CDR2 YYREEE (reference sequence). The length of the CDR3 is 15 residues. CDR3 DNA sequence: TGTGCCAGCAGGTCCCCGGGGCGGGAGGACACTGAAGCTTTCTTT. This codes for CASRSPGREDTEAFF.

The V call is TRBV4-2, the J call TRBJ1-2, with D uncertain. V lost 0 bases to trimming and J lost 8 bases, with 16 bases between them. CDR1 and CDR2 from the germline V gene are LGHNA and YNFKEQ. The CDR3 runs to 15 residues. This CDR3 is CASSQDRLLLAGYTF. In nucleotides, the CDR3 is TGTGCCAGCAGCCAAGATCGACTGCTGTTAGCGGGCTACACCTTC.

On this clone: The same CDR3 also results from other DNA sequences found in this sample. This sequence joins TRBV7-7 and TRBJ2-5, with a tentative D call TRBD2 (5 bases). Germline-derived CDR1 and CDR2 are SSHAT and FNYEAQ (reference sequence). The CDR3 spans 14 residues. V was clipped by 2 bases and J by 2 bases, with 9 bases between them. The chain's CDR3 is CASSLNRGQETQYF. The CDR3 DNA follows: TGTGCCAGCAGCTTAAACCGGGGACAAGAGACCCAGTACTTC.

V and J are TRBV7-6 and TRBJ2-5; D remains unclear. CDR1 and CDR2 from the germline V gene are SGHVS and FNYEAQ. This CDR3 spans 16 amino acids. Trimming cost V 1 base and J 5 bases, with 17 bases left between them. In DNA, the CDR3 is TGTGCCAGCAGCTTAGGGTTCGCCCCCGGCGAGGAGACCCAGTACTTC. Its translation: CASSLGFAPGEETQYF.

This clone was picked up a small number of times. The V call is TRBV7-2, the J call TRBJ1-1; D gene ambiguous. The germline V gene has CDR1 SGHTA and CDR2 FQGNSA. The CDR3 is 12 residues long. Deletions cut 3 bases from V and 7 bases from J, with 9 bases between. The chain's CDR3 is CASSFTELEAFF. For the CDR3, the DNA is TGTGCCAGCAGCTTTACAGAGCTTGAAGCTTTCTTT.

The DNA of the CDR3 is TGTGCCTGGAGTGATGATAAGGGGGTGGACAGGTCGATCTCTGGAAACACCATATATTTT. It specifies CAWSDDKGVDRSISGNTIYF. The rearrangement links TRBV30 to TRBJ1-3, with 7 bases identical to TRBD1. Germline CDR1 GTSNPN, CDR2 SVGIG (reference sequence). V lost 1 base to trimming and J lost 0 bases; unmatched junction nucleotides: 18. CDR3 length: 20 residues.

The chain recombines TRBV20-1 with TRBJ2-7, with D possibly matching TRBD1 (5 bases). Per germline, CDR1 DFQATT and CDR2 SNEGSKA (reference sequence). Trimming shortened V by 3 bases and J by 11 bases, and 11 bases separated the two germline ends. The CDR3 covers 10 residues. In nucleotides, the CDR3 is TGCAGTGCTAGCTCTACAGGAAAGTACTTC. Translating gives CSASSTGKYF.

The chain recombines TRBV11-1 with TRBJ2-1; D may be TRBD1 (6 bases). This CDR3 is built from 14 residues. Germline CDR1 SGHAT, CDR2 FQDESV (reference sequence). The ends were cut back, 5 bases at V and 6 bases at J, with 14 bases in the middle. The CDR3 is CASSHRVKGNEQFF. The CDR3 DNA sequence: TGTGCCAGCAGCCACAGGGTTAAGGGCAATGAGCAGTTCTTC.